The clone carrying this T cell receptor beta chain was counted between two and nine times. Its target is not known. With 5 bases removed from V and 4 bases from J, the gap between germline ends came to 23 bases. Germline V gene data show CDR1 as SGHTA and CDR2 as FQGNSA. The CDR3 is 17 residues long. The Oncomine TCR Beta short-read assay was applied to DNA of cultured CD4+ T cells. TCRdb reanalysed the PCR reads using MiXCR and keeps one entry per CDR3 protein. The data show 15,000 to 20,000 distinct CDR3 sequences, with 45% to 50% seen just once and 12% held by the top ten. The treatment denotes: roughly ten-day PBMC culture with coronavirus spike peptide pools or control peptides (ViraFEST assay). The data originate from a study of vaccination and CD4 T cells after COVID-19. General study points: SARS-CoV-2-reactive clonotype medians increased from around 20 to 38, not significantly.

Sample: CD4+ T cells from blood, cultured in vitro. The rearrangement links TRBV7-2 to TRBJ2-5; D may be TRBD2 (6 bases). The TCR sequence derives from a human donor who had recovered from COVID-19. CDR3 loop: CASSVGRLAGRRETQYF. The CDR3 DNA sequence: TGTGCCAGCAGCGTAGGGAGGTTGGCAGGGAGGAGAGAGACCCAGTACTTC.